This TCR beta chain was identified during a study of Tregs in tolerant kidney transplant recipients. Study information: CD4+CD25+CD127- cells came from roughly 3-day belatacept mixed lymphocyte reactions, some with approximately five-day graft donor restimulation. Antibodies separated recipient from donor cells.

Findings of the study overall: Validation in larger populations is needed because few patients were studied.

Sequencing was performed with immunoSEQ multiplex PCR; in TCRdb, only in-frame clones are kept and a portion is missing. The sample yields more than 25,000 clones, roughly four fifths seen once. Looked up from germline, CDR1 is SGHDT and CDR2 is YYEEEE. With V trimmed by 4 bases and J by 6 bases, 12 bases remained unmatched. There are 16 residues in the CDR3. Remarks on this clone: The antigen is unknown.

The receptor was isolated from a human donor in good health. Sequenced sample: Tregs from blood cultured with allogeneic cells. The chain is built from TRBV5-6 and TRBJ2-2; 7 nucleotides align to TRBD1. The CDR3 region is CASSPTQQGMAGELFF. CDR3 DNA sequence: TGTGCCAGCAGCCCAACCCAACAGGGGATGGCCGGGGAGCTGTTTTTT. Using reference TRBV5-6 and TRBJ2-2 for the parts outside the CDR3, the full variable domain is DAGVTQSPTHLIKTRGQQVTLRCSPKSGHDTVSWYQQALGQGPQFIFQYYEEEERQRGNFPDRFSGHQFPNYSSELNVNALLLGDSALYLCASSPTQQGMAGELFFGEGSRLTVL.